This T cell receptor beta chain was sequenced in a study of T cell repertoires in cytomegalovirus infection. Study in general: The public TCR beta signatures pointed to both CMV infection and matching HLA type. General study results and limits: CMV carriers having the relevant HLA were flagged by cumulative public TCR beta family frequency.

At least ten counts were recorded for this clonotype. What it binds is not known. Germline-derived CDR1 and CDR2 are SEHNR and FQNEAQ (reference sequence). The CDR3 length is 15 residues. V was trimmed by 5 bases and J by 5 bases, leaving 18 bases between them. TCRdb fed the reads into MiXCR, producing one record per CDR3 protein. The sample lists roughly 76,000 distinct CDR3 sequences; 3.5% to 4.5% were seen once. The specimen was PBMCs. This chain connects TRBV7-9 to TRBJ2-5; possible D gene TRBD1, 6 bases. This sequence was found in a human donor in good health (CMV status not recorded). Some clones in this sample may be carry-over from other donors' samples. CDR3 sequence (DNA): TGTGCCAGCAGCGCCCGGACAGCCCCCGGGGAGACCCAGTACTTC. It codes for CASSARTAPGETQYF. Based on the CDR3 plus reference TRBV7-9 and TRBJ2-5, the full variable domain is DTGVSQNPRHKITKRGQNVTFRCDPISEHNRLYWYRQTLGQGPEFLTYFQNEAQLEKSRLLSDRFSAERPKGSFSTLEIQRTEQGDSAMYLCASSARTAPGETQYFGPGTRLLVL.